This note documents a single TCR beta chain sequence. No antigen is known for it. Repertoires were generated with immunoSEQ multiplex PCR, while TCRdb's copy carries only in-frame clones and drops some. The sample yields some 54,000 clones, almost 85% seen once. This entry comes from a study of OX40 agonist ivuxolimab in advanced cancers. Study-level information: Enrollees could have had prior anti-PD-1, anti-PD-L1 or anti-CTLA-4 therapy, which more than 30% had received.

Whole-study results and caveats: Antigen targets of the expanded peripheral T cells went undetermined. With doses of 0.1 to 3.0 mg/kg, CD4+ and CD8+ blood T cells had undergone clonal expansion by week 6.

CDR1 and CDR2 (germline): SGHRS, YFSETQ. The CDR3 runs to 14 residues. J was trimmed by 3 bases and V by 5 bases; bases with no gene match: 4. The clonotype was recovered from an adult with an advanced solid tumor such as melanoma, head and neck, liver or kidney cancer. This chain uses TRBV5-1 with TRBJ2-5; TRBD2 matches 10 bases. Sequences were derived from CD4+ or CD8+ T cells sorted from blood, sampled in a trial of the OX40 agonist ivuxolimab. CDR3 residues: CASRDLAGEETQYF. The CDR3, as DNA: TGCGCCAGCAGGGACCTAGCGGGAGAAGAGACCCAGTACTTC.